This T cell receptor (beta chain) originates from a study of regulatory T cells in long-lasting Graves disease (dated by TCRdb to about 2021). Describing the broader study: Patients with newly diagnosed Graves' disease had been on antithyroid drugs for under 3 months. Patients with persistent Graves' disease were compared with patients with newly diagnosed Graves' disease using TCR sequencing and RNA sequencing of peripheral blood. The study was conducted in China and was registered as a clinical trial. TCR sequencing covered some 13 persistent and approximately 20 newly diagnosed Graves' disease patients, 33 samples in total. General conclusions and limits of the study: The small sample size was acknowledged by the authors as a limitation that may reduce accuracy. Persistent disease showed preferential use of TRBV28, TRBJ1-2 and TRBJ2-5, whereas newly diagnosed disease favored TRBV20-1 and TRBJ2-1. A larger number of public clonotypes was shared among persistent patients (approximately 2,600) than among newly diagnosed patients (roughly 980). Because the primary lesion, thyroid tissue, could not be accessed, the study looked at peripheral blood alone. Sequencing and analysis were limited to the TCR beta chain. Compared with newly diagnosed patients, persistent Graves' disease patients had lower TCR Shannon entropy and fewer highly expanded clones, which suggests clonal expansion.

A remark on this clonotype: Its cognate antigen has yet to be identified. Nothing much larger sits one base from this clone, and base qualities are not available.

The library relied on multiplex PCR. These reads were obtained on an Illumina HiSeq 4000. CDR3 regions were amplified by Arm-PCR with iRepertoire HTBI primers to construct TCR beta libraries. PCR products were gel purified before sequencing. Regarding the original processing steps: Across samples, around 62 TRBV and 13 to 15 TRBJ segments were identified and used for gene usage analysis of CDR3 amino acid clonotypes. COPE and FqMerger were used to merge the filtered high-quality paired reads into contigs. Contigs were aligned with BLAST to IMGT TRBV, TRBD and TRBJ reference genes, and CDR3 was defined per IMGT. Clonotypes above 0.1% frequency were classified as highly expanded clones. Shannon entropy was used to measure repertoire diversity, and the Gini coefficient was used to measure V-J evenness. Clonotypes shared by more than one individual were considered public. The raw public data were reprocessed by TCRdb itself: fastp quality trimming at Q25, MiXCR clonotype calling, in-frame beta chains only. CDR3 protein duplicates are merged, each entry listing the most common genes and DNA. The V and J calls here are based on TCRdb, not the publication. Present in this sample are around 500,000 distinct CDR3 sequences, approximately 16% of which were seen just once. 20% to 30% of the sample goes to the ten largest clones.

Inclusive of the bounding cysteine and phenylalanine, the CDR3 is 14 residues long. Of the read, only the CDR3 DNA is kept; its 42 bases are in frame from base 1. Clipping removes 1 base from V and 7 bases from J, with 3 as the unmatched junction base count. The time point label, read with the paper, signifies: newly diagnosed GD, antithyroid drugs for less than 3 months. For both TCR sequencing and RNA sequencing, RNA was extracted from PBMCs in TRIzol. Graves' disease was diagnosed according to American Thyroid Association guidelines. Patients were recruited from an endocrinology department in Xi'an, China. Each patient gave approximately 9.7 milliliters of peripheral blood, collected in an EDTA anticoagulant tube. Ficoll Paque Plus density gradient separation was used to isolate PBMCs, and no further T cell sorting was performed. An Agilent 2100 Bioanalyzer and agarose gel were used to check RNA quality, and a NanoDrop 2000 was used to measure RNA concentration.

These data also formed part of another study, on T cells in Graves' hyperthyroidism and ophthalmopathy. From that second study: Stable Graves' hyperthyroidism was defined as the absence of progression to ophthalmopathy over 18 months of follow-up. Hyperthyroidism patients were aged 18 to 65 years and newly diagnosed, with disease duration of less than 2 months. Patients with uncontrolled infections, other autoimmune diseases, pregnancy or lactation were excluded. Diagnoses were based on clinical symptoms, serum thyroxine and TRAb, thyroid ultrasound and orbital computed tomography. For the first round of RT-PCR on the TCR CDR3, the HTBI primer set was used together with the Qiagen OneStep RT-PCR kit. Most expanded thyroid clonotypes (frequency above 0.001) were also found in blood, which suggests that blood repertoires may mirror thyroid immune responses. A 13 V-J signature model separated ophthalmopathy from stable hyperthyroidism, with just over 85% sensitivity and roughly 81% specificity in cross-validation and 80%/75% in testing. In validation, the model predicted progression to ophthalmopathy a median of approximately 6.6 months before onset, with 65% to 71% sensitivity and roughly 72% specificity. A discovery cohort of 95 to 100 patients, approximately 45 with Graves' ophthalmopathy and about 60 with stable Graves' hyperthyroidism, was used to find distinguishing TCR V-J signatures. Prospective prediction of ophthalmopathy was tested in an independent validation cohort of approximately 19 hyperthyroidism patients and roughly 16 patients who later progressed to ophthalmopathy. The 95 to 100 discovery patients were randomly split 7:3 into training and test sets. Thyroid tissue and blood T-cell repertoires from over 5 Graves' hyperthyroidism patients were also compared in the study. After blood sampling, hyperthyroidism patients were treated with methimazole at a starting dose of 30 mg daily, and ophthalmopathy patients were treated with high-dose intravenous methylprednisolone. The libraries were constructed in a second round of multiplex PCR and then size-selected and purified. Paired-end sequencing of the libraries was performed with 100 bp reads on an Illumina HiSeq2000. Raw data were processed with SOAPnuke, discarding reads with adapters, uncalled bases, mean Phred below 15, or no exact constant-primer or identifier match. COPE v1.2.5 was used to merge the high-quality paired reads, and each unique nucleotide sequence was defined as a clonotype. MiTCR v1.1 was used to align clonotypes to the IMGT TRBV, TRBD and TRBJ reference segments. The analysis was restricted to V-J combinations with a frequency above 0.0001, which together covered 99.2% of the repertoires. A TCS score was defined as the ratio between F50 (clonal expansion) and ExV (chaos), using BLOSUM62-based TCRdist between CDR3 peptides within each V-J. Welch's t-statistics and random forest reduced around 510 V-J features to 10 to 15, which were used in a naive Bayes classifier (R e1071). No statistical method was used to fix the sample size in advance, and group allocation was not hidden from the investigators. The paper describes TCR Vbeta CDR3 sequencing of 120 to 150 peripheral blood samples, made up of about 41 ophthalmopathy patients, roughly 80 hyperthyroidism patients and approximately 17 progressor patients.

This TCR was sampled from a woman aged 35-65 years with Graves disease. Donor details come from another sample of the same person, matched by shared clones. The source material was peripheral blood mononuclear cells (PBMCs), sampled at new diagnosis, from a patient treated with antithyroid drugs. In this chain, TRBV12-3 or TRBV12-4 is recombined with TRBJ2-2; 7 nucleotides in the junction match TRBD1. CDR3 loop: CASSLETGIGELFF. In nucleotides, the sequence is TGTGCCAGCAGTTTAGAGACAGGGATCGGGGAGCTGTTTTTT.